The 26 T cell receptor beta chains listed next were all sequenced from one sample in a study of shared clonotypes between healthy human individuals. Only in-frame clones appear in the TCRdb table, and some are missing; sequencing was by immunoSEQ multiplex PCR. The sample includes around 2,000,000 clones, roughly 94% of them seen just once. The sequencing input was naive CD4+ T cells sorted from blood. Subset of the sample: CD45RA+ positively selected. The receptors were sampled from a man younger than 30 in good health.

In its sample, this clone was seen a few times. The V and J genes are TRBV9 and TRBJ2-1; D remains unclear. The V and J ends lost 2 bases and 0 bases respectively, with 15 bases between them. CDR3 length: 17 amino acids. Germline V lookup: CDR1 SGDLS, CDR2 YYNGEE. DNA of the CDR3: TGTGCCAGCAGCGTCCAGGAAGGGCCTACCTCCTACAATGAGCAGTTCTTC. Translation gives CASSVQEGPTSYNEQFF.

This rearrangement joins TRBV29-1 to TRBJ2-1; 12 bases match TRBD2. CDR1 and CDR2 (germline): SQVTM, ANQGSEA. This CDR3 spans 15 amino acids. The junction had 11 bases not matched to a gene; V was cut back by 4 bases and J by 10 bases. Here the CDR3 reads CSVGRTSGASGEQFF. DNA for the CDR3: TGCAGCGTTGGGCGGACTAGCGGGGCCTCGGGAGAGCAGTTCTTC.

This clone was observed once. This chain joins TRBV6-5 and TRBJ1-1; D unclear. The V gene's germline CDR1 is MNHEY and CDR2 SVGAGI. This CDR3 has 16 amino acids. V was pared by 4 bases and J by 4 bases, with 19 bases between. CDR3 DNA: TGTGCCAGCAGTTCATACCTGACCCTCCGGGCCACTGAAGCTTTCTTT. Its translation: CASSSYLTLRATEAFF.

This CDR3 reads CASGLYRLDNQPQHF. The CDR3 DNA follows: TGTGCTAGTGGTTTGTATAGGCTAGACAATCAGCCCCAGCATTTT. The chain uses TRBV12-5 and TRBJ1-5; D gene ambiguous. Germline V lookup: CDR1 LGHNT, CDR2 FRNRAP. Deletions cut 2 bases from V and 3 bases from J, with 11 bases between. This CDR3 comprises 15 residues.

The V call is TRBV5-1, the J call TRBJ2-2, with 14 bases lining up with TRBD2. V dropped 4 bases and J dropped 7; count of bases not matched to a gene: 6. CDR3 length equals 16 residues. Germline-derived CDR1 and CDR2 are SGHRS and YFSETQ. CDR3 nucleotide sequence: TGCGCCAGCAGCCTCGGGACTAGCGGGGGCGGCGGGGAGCTGTTTTTT. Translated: CASSLGTSGGGGELFF.

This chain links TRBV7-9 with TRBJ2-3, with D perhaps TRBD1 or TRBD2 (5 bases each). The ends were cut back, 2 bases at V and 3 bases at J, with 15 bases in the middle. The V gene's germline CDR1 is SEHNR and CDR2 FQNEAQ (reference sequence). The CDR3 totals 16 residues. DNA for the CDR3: TGTGCCAGCAGCTTATCAGAGGGACGGTATACAGATACGCAGTATTTT. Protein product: CASSLSEGRYTDTQYF.

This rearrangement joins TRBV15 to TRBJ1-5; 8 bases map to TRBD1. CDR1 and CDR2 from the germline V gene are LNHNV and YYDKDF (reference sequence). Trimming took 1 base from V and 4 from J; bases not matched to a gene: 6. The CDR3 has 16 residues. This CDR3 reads CATSRVRTGWNQPQHF. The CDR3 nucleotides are TGTGCCACCAGCAGAGTTCGGACAGGGTGGAATCAGCCCCAGCATTTT.

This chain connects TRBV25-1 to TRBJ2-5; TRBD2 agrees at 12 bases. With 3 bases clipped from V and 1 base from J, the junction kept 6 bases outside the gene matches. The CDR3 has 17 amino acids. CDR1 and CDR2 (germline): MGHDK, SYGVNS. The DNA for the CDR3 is TGTGCCAGCAGTGACGCGACTAGCGGGGGACCCCAAGAGACCCAGTACTTC. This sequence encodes CASSDATSGGPQETQYF.

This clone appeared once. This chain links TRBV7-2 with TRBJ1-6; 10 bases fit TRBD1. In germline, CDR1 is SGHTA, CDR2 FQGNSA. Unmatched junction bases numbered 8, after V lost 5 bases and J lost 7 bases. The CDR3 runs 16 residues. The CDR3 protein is CASSASGQGGNSPLHF. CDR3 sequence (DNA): TGTGCCAGCAGCGCGTCAGGACAGGGGGGGAATTCACCCCTCCACTTT.

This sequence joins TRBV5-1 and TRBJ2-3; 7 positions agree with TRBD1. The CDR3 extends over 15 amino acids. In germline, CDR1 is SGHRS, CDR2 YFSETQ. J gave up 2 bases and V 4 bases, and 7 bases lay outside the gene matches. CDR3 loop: CASSVGQTFTDTQYF. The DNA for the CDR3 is TGCGCCAGCAGCGTGGGACAGACCTTCACAGATACGCAGTATTTT.

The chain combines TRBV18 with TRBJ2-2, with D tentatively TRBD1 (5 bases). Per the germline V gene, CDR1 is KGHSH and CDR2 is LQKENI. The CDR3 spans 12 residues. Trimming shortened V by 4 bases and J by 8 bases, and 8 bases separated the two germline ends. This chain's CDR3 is CASSQQDGELFF. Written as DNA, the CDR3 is TGTGCCAGCTCACAACAGGATGGGGAGCTGTTTTTT.

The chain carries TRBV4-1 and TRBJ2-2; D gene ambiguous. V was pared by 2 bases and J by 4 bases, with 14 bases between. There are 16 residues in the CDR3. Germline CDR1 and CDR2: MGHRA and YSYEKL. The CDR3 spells CASSQLGPFLTGELFF. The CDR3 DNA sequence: TGCGCCAGCAGCCAATTAGGTCCCTTTCTCACCGGGGAGCTGTTTTTT.

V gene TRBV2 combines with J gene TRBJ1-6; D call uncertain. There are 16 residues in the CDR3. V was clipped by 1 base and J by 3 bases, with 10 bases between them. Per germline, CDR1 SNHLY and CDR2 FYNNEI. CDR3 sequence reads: CASSEDHTSYNSPLHF. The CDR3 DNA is TGTGCCAGCAGTGAAGACCACACCAGCTATAATTCACCCCTCCACTTT.

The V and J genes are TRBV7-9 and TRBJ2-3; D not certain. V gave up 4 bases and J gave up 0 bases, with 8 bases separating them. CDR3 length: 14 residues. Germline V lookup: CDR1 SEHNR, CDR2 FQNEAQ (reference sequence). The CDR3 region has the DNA TGTGCCAGCAGCTCGGGCTCTAGCACAGATACGCAGTATTTT. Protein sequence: CASSSGSSTDTQYF.

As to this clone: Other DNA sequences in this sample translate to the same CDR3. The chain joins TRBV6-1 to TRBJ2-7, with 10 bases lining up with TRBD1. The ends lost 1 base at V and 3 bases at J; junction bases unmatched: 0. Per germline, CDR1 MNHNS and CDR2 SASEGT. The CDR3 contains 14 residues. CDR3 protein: CASSEGTGGYEQYF. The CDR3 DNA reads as TGTGCCAGCAGTGAAGGGACAGGGGGCTACGAGCAGTACTTC.

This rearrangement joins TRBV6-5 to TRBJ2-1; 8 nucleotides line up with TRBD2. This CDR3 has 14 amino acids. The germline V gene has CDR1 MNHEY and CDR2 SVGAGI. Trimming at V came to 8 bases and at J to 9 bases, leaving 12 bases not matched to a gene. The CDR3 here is CASSSPGRAREQFF. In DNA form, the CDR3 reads TGTGCCAGCTCATCTCCCGGGAGGGCCCGTGAGCAGTTCTTC.

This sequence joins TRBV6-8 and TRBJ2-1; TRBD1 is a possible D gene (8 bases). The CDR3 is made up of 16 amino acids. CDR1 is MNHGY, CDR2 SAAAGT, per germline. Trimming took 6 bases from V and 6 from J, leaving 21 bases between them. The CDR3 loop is CASRTGAAGAGNEQFF. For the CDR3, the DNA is TGTGCCAGCAGGACAGGGGCGGCGGGAGCTGGCAATGAGCAGTTCTTC.

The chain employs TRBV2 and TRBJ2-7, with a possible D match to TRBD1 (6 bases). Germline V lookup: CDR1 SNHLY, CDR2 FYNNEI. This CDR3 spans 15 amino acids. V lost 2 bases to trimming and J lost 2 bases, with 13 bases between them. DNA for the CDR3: TGTGCCAGCAGTGAACCGAACAGGGACCCCTACGAGCAGTACTTC. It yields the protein CASSEPNRDPYEQYF.

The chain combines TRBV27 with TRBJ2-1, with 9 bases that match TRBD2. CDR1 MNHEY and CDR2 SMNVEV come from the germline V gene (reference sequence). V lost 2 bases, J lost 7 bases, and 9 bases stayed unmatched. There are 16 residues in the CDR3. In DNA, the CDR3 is TGTGCCAGCAGTTTAGACAGGCGGGAGGGCCTGAATGAGCAGTTCTTC. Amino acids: CASSLDRREGLNEQFF.

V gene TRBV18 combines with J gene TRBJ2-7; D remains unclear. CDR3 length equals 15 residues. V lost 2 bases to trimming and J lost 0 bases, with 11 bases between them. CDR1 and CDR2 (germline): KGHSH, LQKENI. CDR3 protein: CASSPYEWASYEQYF. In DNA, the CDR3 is TGTGCCAGCTCACCATACGAATGGGCCTCCTACGAGCAGTACTTC.

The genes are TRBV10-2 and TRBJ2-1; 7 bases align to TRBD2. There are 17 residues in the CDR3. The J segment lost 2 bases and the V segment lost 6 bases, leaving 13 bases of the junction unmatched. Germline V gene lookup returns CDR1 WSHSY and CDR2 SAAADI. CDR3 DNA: TGCGCCAGCAGCGACCGACCGCTAGCGGTTACCTACAATGAGCAGTTCTTC. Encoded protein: CASSDRPLAVTYNEQFF.

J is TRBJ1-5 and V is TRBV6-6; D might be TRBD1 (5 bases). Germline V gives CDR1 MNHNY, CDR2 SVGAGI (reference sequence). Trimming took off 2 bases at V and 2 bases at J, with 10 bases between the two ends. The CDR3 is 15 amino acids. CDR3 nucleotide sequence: TGTGCCAGCAGTTACCGCAGGGATGGCAATCAGCCCCAGCATTTT. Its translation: CASSYRRDGNQPQHF.

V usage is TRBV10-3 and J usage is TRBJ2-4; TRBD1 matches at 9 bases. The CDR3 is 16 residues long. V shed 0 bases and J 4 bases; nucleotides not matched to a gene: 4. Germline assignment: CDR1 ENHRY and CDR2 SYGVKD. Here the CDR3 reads CAISESSTGGKNIQYF. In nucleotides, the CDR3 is TGTGCCATCAGTGAGTCGTCGACAGGGGGTAAAAACATTCAGTACTTC.

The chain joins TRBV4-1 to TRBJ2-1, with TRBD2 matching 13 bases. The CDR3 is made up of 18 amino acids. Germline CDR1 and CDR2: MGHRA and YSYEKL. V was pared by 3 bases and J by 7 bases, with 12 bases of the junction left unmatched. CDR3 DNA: TGCGCCAGCAGCCACTACGGGACTAGCGGGGATTTTAGGAATGAGCAGTTCTTC. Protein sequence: CASSHYGTSGDFRNEQFF.

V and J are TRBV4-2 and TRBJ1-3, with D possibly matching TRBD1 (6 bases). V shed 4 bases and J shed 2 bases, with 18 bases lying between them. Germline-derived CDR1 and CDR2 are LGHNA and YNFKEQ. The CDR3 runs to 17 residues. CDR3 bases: TGTGCCAGCAGCCTAACCGGGACACAGGGAACTGGAAACACCATATATTTT. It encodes CASSLTGTQGTGNTIYF.

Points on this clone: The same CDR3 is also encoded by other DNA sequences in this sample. CDR3 in DNA: TGCGCCAGCAGCTTAGGCGCGGGGGGAACCTCCTACGAGCAGTACTTC. It is translated as CASSLGAGGTSYEQYF. The genes are TRBV5-1 and TRBJ2-7; TRBD2 matches 8 bases. J gave up 0 bases and V 2 bases, and 7 bases lay outside the gene matches. Germline CDR1 SGHRS, CDR2 YFSETQ. The CDR3 spans 16 residues. The complete variable domain, with remaining parts taken from reference TRBV5-1 and TRBJ2-7, reads KAGVTQTPRYLIKTRGQQVTLSCSPISGHRSVSWYQQTPGQGLQFLFEYFSETQRNKGNFPGRFSGRQFSNSRSEMNVSTLELGDSALYLCASSLGAGGTSYEQYFGPGTRLTVT.